The present T cell receptor beta chain was sequenced within a study of T cells after yellow fever vaccination. Study-wide context: Researchers used SMART-Seq v4 Ultra Low Input to prepare fractions that had low cell numbers.

For this clonotype: What it binds is not known.

The CDR3 extends over 14 amino acids. Germline V gene lookup returns CDR1 SGHVS and CDR2 FNYEAQ. The V gene lost 0 bases and the J gene lost 7 bases, with 9 bases spanning the gap. TCRdb recomputed calls from the 5' RACE reads with MiXCR, one row per CDR3 protein. The table lists more than 250,000 distinct CDR3 sequences, 6.8% of them singletons. Whole-study findings and limits: It was a weaker secondary response, yet one that peaked faster, at day 5 versus 15.

This specimen consisted of PBMCs, obtained more than 35 days after the first yellow fever vaccination. The chain uses TRBV7-6 and TRBJ2-2; D is unclear. The sequence derives from a man aged 18 to 29 who received the YFV17D yellow fever vaccine. The CDR3 region is CASSLAQNIGELFF. DNA for the CDR3: TGTGCCAGCAGCTTAGCGCAAAATATCGGGGAGCTGTTTTTT.